A single sample gave rise to the 21 T cell receptor beta chains below, sequenced in a study of shared clonotypes between healthy human individuals. CD45RO-negative CD8 cells positively selected for CCR7 made up the naive population, which excluded terminally differentiated effector memory CD45RA+ cells. Sequenced by immunoSEQ multiplex PCR; TCRdb stores in-frame clones only, minus some. The sample yields about 2,100,000 clones, around 93% seen once. The sample taken for sequencing was naive CD8+ T cells from PBMCs. The receptors stem from a man aged 18 to 30 in good health. Some clones in this sample may be carry-over from other donors' samples.

The chain uses TRBV15 and TRBJ1-1; no reliable D call. CDR3 length: 15 amino acids. Germline assignment: CDR1 LNHNV and CDR2 YYDKDF (reference sequence). Trimming took 3 bases from V and 5 from J, leaving 16 bases between them. Here the CDR3 reads CATSRRRTQRTEAFF. The CDR3 DNA reads TGTGCCACCAGCAGGAGACGGACCCAAAGAACTGAAGCTTTCTTT.

This clone was seen just once. This chain connects TRBV15 to TRBJ2-7; D not certain. The germline V and J ends were trimmed by 0 bases and 6 bases, with 6 bases remaining between them. The CDR3 is 12 amino acids. The germline gives CDR1 LNHNV, CDR2 YYDKDF (reference sequence). CDR3 sequence (DNA): TGTGCCACCAGCAGAGATCTTGCCGAGCAGTACTTC. Amino acid sequence: CATSRDLAEQYF. Full variable domain (rest looked up from reference TRBV15 and TRBJ2-7): DAMVIQNPRYQVTQFGKPVTLSCSQTLNHNVMYWYQQKSSQAPKLLFHYYDKDFNNEADTPDNFQSRRPNTSFCFLDIRSPGLGDTAMYLCATSRDLAEQYFGPGTRLTVT.

Remarks on this clone: The sample contains more than one DNA sequence encoding this CDR3. The CDR3: CASSLAGGSYEQYF. CDR3 nucleotides: TGCGCCAGCAGCTTGGCCGGCGGGTCCTACGAGCAGTACTTC. The chain is built from TRBV5-1 and TRBJ2-7; D may be TRBD2 (5 bases). V lost 0 bases to trimming and J lost 1 base, with 8 bases between them. CDR1 SGHRS and CDR2 YFSETQ come from the germline V gene. The CDR3 consists of 14 residues.

J is TRBJ2-1 and V is TRBV7-3; tentatively, D is TRBD2 (7 bases). Trimming shortened V by 5 bases and J by 2 bases, and 19 bases separated the two germline ends. CDR3 length equals 17 residues. CDR1 and CDR2 from the germline V gene are SGHTA and FQGTGA. The CDR3 protein is CASSPTGGYITYNEQFF. DNA of the CDR3: TGTGCCAGCAGCCCAACGGGGGGCTACATTACCTACAATGAGCAGTTCTTC.

The chain links TRBV5-4 to TRBJ1-1; TRBD1 is a possible D gene (6 bases). Germline CDR1 is SGHNT and CDR2 is YYREEE (reference sequence). With 5 bases removed from V and 2 bases from J, the gap between germline ends came to 13 bases. The CDR3 is made up of 14 amino acids. This CDR3 is CASSETGSNTEAFF. CDR3 in DNA: TGTGCCAGCAGTGAGACAGGTTCCAACACTGAAGCTTTCTTT. Filled out from reference TRBV5-4 and TRBJ1-1, the complete variable domain reads ETGVTQSPTHLIKTRGQQVTLRCSSQSGHNTVSWYQQALGQGPQFIFQYYREEENGRGNFPPRFSGLQFPNYSSELNVNALELDDSALYLCASSETGSNTEAFFGQGTRLTVV.

V gene TRBV6-5 combines with J gene TRBJ1-3, with 9 bases fitting TRBD1. V shed 0 bases, J shed 3 bases, and the junction held 3 bases outside the gene matches. Germline CDR1 reads MNHEY; CDR2 reads SVGAGI. This CDR3 spans 16 amino acids. CDR3: CASSYSGQGGGNTIYF. CDR3 DNA: TGTGCCAGCAGTTACTCGGGACAGGGTGGTGGAAACACCATATATTTT.

About this clone: Other DNA sequences in this specimen translate into the identical CDR3. CDR3 nucleotide sequence: TGTGCCAGCAGTTACTCGGAAGCCTACGAGCAGTACTTC. The encoded protein is CASSYSEAYEQYF. The chain carries TRBV6-5 and TRBJ2-7; D unresolved. Germline V lookup: CDR1 MNHEY, CDR2 SVGAGI. V was pared by 0 bases and J by 2 bases, with 5 bases between. This CDR3 spans 13 amino acids.

The rearrangement links TRBV6-5 to TRBJ2-4; D is ambiguous. V was trimmed by 4 bases and J by 1 base, leaving 8 bases between them. This CDR3 is built from 14 residues. Germline V gene lookup returns CDR1 MNHEY and CDR2 SVGAGI. This chain's CDR3 is CASSFQGAKNIQYF. The CDR3 bases are TGTGCCAGCAGTTTTCAAGGGGCCAAAAACATTCAGTACTTC.

The V and J genes are TRBV5-1 and TRBJ2-7; no clear D. Germline-derived CDR1 and CDR2 are SGHRS and YFSETQ. The CDR3 sequence is 15 residues long. V dropped 1 base and J dropped 2 bases, with 13 bases sitting between them. This CDR3 is CASSLRLDSPYEQYF. The CDR3 region has the DNA TGCGCCAGCAGCTTGAGGCTGGATTCGCCCTACGAGCAGTACTTC.

The V call is TRBV7-9, the J call TRBJ2-1, with 7 bases matching TRBD1. The CDR3 has 14 residues. V lost 5 bases and J lost 6; bases outside the gene matches: 7. Germline V gene sequence: CDR1 SEHNR, CDR2 FQNEAQ (reference sequence). CDR3 protein: CASSPGGRLNEQFF. In DNA form, the CDR3 reads TGTGCCAGCAGCCCAGGGGGTCGACTCAATGAGCAGTTCTTC.

The chain couples TRBV30 to TRBJ2-7; 9 nucleotides agree with TRBD1. V lost 6 bases and J lost 5; bases outside the gene matches: 8. The V gene's germline CDR1 is GTSNPN and CDR2 SVGIG (reference sequence). The CDR3 consists of 13 residues. The CDR3 DNA sequence: TGTGCCTGCTTTACAGGGGGCTTCAACGAGCAGTACTTC. Translated, it gives CACFTGGFNEQYF.

CDR3 region: CASSYLVRPGTDTQYF. The CDR3 DNA reads TGTGCCAGCAGTTACCTCGTCCGCCCGGGGACAGATACGCAGTATTTT. The chain uses TRBV6-5 and TRBJ2-3; possibly TRBD2 for D (5 bases). Per the germline V gene, CDR1 is MNHEY and CDR2 is SVGAGI. Trimming stripped 2 bases from V and 3 bases from J, with 15 bases between. The length of the CDR3 is 16 residues.

The rearrangement joins TRBV7-3 to TRBJ2-6, with 10 bases lining up with TRBD1. CDR3 size: 19 residues. The junction had 10 bases not matched to a gene; V was cut back by 5 bases and J by 0 bases. Germline V gene sequence: CDR1 SGHTA, CDR2 FQGTGA. CDR3: CASSPRTGGDFSGANVLTF. CDR3 nucleotides: TGTGCCAGCAGCCCCAGGACAGGGGGTGATTTCTCTGGGGCCAACGTCCTGACTTTC.

This clone was observed a handful of times. V usage is TRBV28 and J usage is TRBJ1-1, with D maybe TRBD1 (5 bases). The CDR3 spans 13 residues. Deletions cut 6 bases from V and 5 bases from J, with 13 bases between. Germline-derived CDR1 and CDR2 are MDHEN and SYDVKM. CDR3 residues: CASRPGGRTEAFF. CDR3 coding DNA: TGTGCCAGCAGGCCCGGGGGAAGGACTGAAGCTTTCTTT.

V usage is TRBV19 and J usage is TRBJ1-1; the D is unclear. This CDR3 spans 14 amino acids. Trimming removed 6 bases from V and 0 bases from J, with 11 bases in between. The germline CDR1 and CDR2 sequences are LNHDA and SQIVND (reference sequence). Here the CDR3 reads CASRAGPMNTEAFF. CDR3 DNA: TGTGCCAGTAGGGCAGGACCCATGAACACTGAAGCTTTCTTT.

This chain joins TRBV4-2 and TRBJ1-2; maybe TRBD1 (6 bases). V lost 0 bases to trimming and J lost 0 bases, with 14 bases between them. The germline CDR1 and CDR2 sequences are LGHNA and YNFKEQ. This CDR3 has 17 residues. CDR3 DNA sequence: TGTGCCAGCAGCCAAGATGGCACAGGGATCGCTAACTATGGCTACACCTTC. Translating gives CASSQDGTGIANYGYTF.

The count of this clone is one. This chain uses TRBV9 with TRBJ2-1; D might be TRBD2 (5 bases). This CDR3 has 15 amino acids. Per germline, CDR1 SGDLS and CDR2 YYNGEE. V lost 0 bases, J lost 2 bases, and 9 bases lay in between. The CDR3 reads CASSVVGLPYNEQFF. The CDR3 bases are TGTGCCAGCAGCGTAGTAGGACTTCCCTACAATGAGCAGTTCTTC.

This rearrangement joins TRBV5-8 to TRBJ1-1; weak D call: TRBD1 (6 bases). Germline-derived CDR1 and CDR2 are SGHTS and YDEGEE. With 0 bases removed from V and 10 bases from J, the gap between germline ends came to 13 bases. This CDR3 is built from 13 residues. CDR3 sequence: CASSLAAGAGAFF. As DNA, the CDR3 is TGTGCCAGCAGCTTGGCTGCAGGGGCGGGAGCTTTCTTT.

The chain recombines TRBV5-1 with TRBJ1-1; 7 nucleotides agree with TRBD1. The CDR3 has 14 amino acids. With 1 base clipped from V and 3 bases from J, the junction kept 3 bases outside the gene matches. The V gene's germline CDR1 is SGHRS and CDR2 YFSETQ. The CDR3 protein is CASSLKTGDTEAFF. As DNA, the CDR3 is TGCGCCAGCAGCTTGAAAACAGGGGACACTGAAGCTTTCTTT.

This sequence joins TRBV19 and TRBJ2-5; D is perhaps TRBD2 (5 bases). The germline V gene has CDR1 LNHDA and CDR2 SQIVND (reference sequence). Deletions cut 2 bases from V and 2 bases from J, with 12 bases between. This CDR3 comprises 15 residues. CDR3 loop: CASSISGDYQETQYF. The CDR3, as DNA: TGTGCCAGTAGTATATCAGGAGACTATCAAGAGACCCAGTACTTC. The variable domain in full, with the rest retrieved from reference TRBV19 and TRBJ2-5, is DGGITQSPKYLFRKEGQNVTLSCEQNLNHDAMYWYRQDPGQGLRLIYYSQIVNDFQKGDIAEGYSVSREKKESFPLTVTSAQKNPTAFYLCASSISGDYQETQYFGPGTRLLVL.

This clone has a single count. The rearrangement links TRBV11-2 to TRBJ2-2, with 9 bases aligning to TRBD2. The germline CDR1 and CDR2 sequences are SGHAT and FQNNGV. V dropped 7 bases and J dropped 6; count of bases not matched to a gene: 12. CDR3 size: 16 residues. The CDR3 DNA is TGTGCCAGCACCACAAAGGCGGGAGGGCCCCCCGGGGAGCTGTTTTTT. Its protein is CASTTKAGGPPGELFF.